The 12 T cell receptor beta chains reported below all come from one sample, sequenced in a study of T cells after yellow fever vaccination. TCRdb passed the 5' RACE reads through MiXCR, listing each CDR3 protein once. The sample includes approximately 240,000 distinct CDR3 sequences, 3.6% of them seen just once. Material: PBMCs, obtained 15 days after the yellow fever booster vaccination. The origin of the receptors is a man aged 18 to 35 who received the YFV17D yellow fever vaccine.

The CDR3 here is CASSRTSGGSQNEQFF. CDR3 sequence (DNA): TGCGCCAGCAGCCGAACTAGCGGGGGTTCTCAAAATGAGCAGTTCTTC. This chain joins TRBV4-1 and TRBJ2-1, with 11 positions matching TRBD2. CDR3 length equals 16 residues. Germline-derived CDR1 and CDR2 are MGHRA and YSYEKL. After removal of 4 bases from V and 7 bases from J, the junction contained 9 bases not matched to a gene.

This clonotype appeared many times. J is TRBJ2-3 and V is TRBV4-2; D gene uncertain. CDR1 and CDR2 (germline): LGHNA, YNFKEQ. The length of the CDR3 is 14 residues. V lost 4 bases and J lost 0, with 8 bases in between. In DNA form, the CDR3 reads TGTGCCAGCAGCCTTGAAATGAGCACAGATACGCAGTATTTT. Translation gives CASSLEMSTDTQYF.

Only a few counts were recorded for this clonotype. The chain recombines TRBV5-4 with TRBJ1-2; no clear D gene. Germline-derived CDR1 and CDR2 are SGHNT and YYREEE (reference sequence). The CDR3 sequence is 13 residues long. Deletions cut 0 bases from V and 3 bases from J, with 6 bases between. The CDR3 reads CASSLDWDYGYTF. The DNA of the CDR3 is TGTGCCAGCAGCTTGGACTGGGACTATGGCTACACCTTC.

Many counts were recorded for this clonotype. V is TRBV19 and J is TRBJ1-1; TRBD1 is a possible D gene (6 bases). Trimming took off 7 bases at V and 3 bases at J, with 18 bases between the two ends. Germline V gene data show CDR1 as LNHDA and CDR2 as SQIVND (reference sequence). The CDR3 is 15 residues long. In DNA form, the CDR3 reads TGTGCCAGTAATGGGGCAGGGGCGTCGGACACTGAAGCTTTCTTT. Translated: CASNGAGASDTEAFF.

This clonotype was seen at least ten times. The chain combines TRBV6-2 or TRBV6-3 with TRBJ2-7; 8 nucleotides line up with TRBD1. Trimming removed 6 bases from V and 3 bases from J; junction bases left unmatched: 10. CDR3 length: 15 amino acids. Germline CDR1 reads MNHEY; CDR2 reads SVGEGT. CDR3 bases: TGTGCCAGCAGCGCCGGGACAGGATACCTCTACGAGCAGTACGTC. Residues: CASSAGTGYLYEQYV.

At least ten counts were recorded for this clonotype. The V gene is TRBV5-4, the J gene TRBJ1-1; possible D gene TRBD1, 5 bases. The CDR3 has 17 amino acids. Germline values: CDR1 SGHNT, CDR2 YYREEE (reference sequence). V was shortened by 4 bases and J by 0 bases, with 19 bases between the two germline ends. CDR3 nucleotide sequence: TGTGCCAGCAGCCCCGATCCAGACAGTCTGATGAACACTGAAGCTTTCTTT. Protein sequence: CASSPDPDSLMNTEAFF.

In its sample, this clonotype was seen many times. The CDR3 loop reads CASSSWTDRFNYGYTF. CDR3 in DNA: TGTGCCAGCAGTTCCTGGACAGATCGATTCAACTATGGCTACACCTTC. The V and J genes are TRBV12-3 or TRBV12-4 and TRBJ1-2, with a weak D call TRBD1 (6 bases). The CDR3 contains 16 residues. Trimming removed 4 bases at V and 2 bases at J, with 17 bases between.

The chain is built from TRBV10-3 and TRBJ1-5; possible D gene TRBD1, 5 bases. This CDR3 is 14 amino acids long. Looked up from germline, CDR1 is ENHRY and CDR2 is SYGVKD. V was shortened by 6 bases and J by 5 bases, with 14 bases between the two germline ends. Here the CDR3 reads CAIRGTGGDQPQHF. CDR3 nucleotide sequence: TGTGCCATCAGGGGGACGGGGGGGGATCAGCCCCAGCATTTT.

In this sample, this clonotype turned up many times. V is TRBV7-3 and J is TRBJ2-1; D possibly corresponds to TRBD1 (5 bases). The germline V gene encodes CDR1 SGHTA and CDR2 FQGTGA. This CDR3 region has 12 residues. V was clipped by 6 bases and J by 10 bases, with 13 bases between them. CDR3 loop: CASRLGEGEQFF. The CDR3 DNA sequence: TGTGCCAGCAGGTTAGGGGAAGGCGAGCAGTTCTTC.

This clonotype was counted ten times or more. The chain uses TRBV5-1 and TRBJ2-3; 7 bases map to TRBD1. Unmatched junction bases numbered 12, after V lost 4 bases and J lost 4 bases. Germline V lookup: CDR1 SGHRS, CDR2 YFSETQ. The CDR3 is 16 residues long. CDR3 coding DNA: TGCGCCAGCAGCCCGAACTTCGACAGGGTGGCAGATACGCAGTATTTT. It codes for CASSPNFDRVADTQYF.

This clonotype was observed at least ten times. The DNA for the CDR3 is TGTGCCAGCAGTGGACAGGACCAAGAGACCCAGTACTTC. It encodes CASSGQDQETQYF. V and J are TRBV12-3 or TRBV12-4 and TRBJ2-5, with 7 bases fitting TRBD1. The CDR3 extends over 13 amino acids. J was trimmed by 0 bases and V by 5 bases; bases with no gene match: 0.

Comment on this clonotype: One end of the junction is discordant with germline, which a read error may explain. The chain joins TRBV5-1 to TRBJ1-4; D unclear. The CDR3 extends over 13 amino acids. From germline, CDR1 is SGHRS and CDR2 YFSETQ. CDR3 bases: TGCGCCAGCAGCTTGCTCCGGGGTGAAAACCTGTTTTTT. Its translation: CASSLLRGENLFF.